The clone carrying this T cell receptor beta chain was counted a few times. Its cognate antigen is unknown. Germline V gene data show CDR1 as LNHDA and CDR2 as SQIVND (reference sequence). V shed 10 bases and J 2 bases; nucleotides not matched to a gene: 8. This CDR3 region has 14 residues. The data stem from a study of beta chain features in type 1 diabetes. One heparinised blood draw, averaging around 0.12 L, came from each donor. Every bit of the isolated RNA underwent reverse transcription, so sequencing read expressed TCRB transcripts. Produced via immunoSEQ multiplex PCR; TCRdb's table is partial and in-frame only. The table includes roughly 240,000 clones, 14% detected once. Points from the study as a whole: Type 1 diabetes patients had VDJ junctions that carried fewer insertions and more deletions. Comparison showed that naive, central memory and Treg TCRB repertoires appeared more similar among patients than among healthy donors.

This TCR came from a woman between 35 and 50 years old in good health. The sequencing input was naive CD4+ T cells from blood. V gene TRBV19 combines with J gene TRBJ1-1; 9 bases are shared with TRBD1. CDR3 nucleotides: TGTGCCACGGACAGGGGAAACCAAAACACTGAAGCTTTCTTT. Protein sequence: CATDRGNQNTEAFF.